This T cell receptor (beta chain) comes out of a study of T cell responses to AZD1222 COVID-19 vaccine. Findings and caveats of the study: Baseline seropositivity characterized only a handful of AZD1222 recipients. Clonal diversity may have been underestimated, and the donors were mostly white British, with more females than males. Repertoire collection took place solely once the T cell response had peaked.

Turning to this clone: The antigen is unknown.

V was pared by 0 bases and J by 12 bases, with 20 bases between. Per the germline V gene, CDR1 is MNHNY and CDR2 is SVGAGI (reference sequence). The CDR3 runs to 16 residues. The protocol was immunoSEQ multiplex PCR, while the TCRdb copy is restricted to in-frame clones and leaves out a portion. The profile shows fewer than 85,000 clones, over 85% of them singletons. This sequence joins TRBV6-6 and TRBJ1-4; a weak D match, TRBD1 (6 bases). The TCR was taken from an adult in good health. The sample here was peripheral blood, taken on day 0 of AZD1222 vaccination. Here the CDR3 reads CASSYSNRVAAGELFF. In DNA, the CDR3 is TGTGCCAGCAGTTACTCGAATCGGGTTGCGGCAGGGGAACTGTTTTTT.